A selection of T cell receptor beta chains follows, all from one sample in a study of shared clonotypes between healthy human individuals. Assay: immunoSEQ multiplex PCR; the TCRdb copy retains only in-frame clones and omits some. The table records over 950,000 clones, approximately 80% of them present only once. The specimen was memory CD4+ T cells from PBMCs. These TCRs come from a man between 18 and 29 years old in good health. Some clones in this sample may be carry-over from other donors' samples. Each CDR3 is given with its conserved first and last residue. A D gene is named only where the DNA matches it firmly. A clone size is listed for some rows: how often the clone was seen (once, few, many), or a class if it is expanded.

CDR3 DNA,CDR3 protein,V gene,J gene,clone size,D gene
TGTGCCAGCAGCGTAGCTAGCAGGGGCTATGGCTACACCTTC,CASSVASRGYGYTF,TRBV9,TRBJ1-2,.,.
TGCGCCAGCAGCTTGTCCGGGGCCCAAAATGAAGCTTTCTTT,CASSLSGAQNEAFF,TRBV5-1,TRBJ1-1,many,.
TGTGCCAGCAGCCCGCAGCGGGAGGGCCAAGAGACCCAGTACTTC,CASSPQREGQETQYF,TRBV4-2,TRBJ2-5,few,TRBD2
TGTGCCAGCAGCAGCGACGGGCACTATGGCTACACCTTC,CASSSDGHYGYTF,TRBV28,TRBJ1-2,once,.
TGTGCCAGCAGCCCCGGGACAGGGTGGTATGGCTACACCTTC,CASSPGTGWYGYTF,TRBV5-6,TRBJ1-2,.,TRBD1
TGCGCCAGCAGCCAAGCCTCGACAGGGTCCTACAATGAGCAGTTCTTC,CASSQASTGSYNEQFF,TRBV4-1,TRBJ2-1,.,TRBD1
TGTGCCAGCAGCTTAGATTTAGGGCAGAACCACTTC,CASSLDLGQNHF,TRBV7-9,TRBJ2-7,.,.
TGCAGCGTCGACAGGGGTAACACAGATACGCAGTATTTT,CSVDRGNTDTQYF,TRBV29-1,TRBJ2-3,.,TRBD1
TGTGCCTGGAGTGCCCAGATTGAGCAGTTCTTC,CAWSAQIEQFF,TRBV30,TRBJ2-1,.,.
TGTGCCAGCAGTTTATCGTCCACACGGGCCTATGGCTACACCTTC,CASSLSSTRAYGYTF,TRBV27,TRBJ1-2,.,.
TGTGCCTGGATGCCCCGCGGGAGGTCCTACGAGCAGTACTTC,CAWMPRGRSYEQYF,TRBV30,TRBJ2-7,.,TRBD2
TGCAGCGCGCGCAGCAATGAGCAGTTCTTC,CSARSNEQFF,TRBV20-1,TRBJ2-1,few,.
TGTGCCAGCAGTCCGAGGACAGGGAAGCGTGAGCAGTTCTTC,CASSPRTGKREQFF,TRBV27,TRBJ2-1,once,TRBD1
TGTGCCAGCAGTGCAAAGAGGGGGACACTTATCGACTATGGCTACACCTTT,CASSAKRGTLIDYGYTF,TRBV27,TRBJ1-2,.,.
TGCAGCGTTGGTCTCCGATACACAATGAACACTGAAGCTTTCTTT,CSVGLRYTMNTEAFF,TRBV29-1,TRBJ1-1,.,.
TGTGCCAGCACCGGCTCTGGGGCCAACGTCCTGACTTTC,CASTGSGANVLTF,TRBV7-2,TRBJ2-6,.,.
TGTGCCAGCAGCTTAGCCCGGGGAGGTTTGGAGTACTTC,CASSLARGGLEYF,TRBV11-2,TRBJ2-4,.,.
TGTGCCAGTAGTATGGCGTCCTATGGCTACACCTTC,CASSMASYGYTF,TRBV19,TRBJ1-2,.,.
TGTGCCAGCAGTTACGGCGGCAGCAACTATGGCTACACCTTC,CASSYGGSNYGYTF,TRBV6-6,TRBJ1-2,.,.
TGTGCCAGCTCACCACCCTTGGGGGCGCAGGACACCGGGGAGCTGTTTTTT,CASSPPLGAQDTGELFF,TRBV18,TRBJ2-2,.,.
TGTGCCAGCAGTTACTCGAGAGAGACACGGCAGTACTTC,CASSYSRETRQYF,TRBV6-5,TRBJ2-7,.,.
TGCGCCAGCAGCCCGGTGCTCCCATCAGATACGCAGTATTTT,CASSPVLPSDTQYF,TRBV5-1,TRBJ2-3,.,.
TGTGCCAGCAGTTCCAGGGACAACACTGAAGCTTTCTTT,CASSSRDNTEAFF,TRBV7-2,TRBJ1-1,.,.
TGCGCCAGCGGGTCCCAGTCGCAAGCTTTCTTT,CASGSQSQAFF,TRBV10-1,TRBJ1-1,few,.
TGTGCCAGCAGCCAAGGGCAGTCCTATGGCTACACCTTC,CASSQGQSYGYTF,TRBV14,TRBJ1-2,.,.
TGCGCCAGCAGCTTGGACAGGGAAGAGACCCAGTACTTC,CASSLDREETQYF,TRBV5-1,TRBJ2-5,.,.
TGCGCCAGCAGCTTCGACGGAGAGGGCTACACCTTC,CASSFDGEGYTF,TRBV5-1,TRBJ1-2,.,.
TGTGCCAGCAGCTTAACCTCTGGTAGCGGGAGTCTTCTGGGTGAGCAGTTCTTC,CASSLTSGSGSLLGEQFF,TRBV7-3,TRBJ2-1,.,TRBD2
TGTGCCAGTAGGTCCGGGGGGGAGAGGATCAATCAGCCCCAGCATTTT,CASRSGGERINQPQHF,TRBV19,TRBJ1-5,.,.
TGTGCCAGCAGTGTCGGCTTAGCGGGACTCAATGAGCAGTTCTTC,CASSVGLAGLNEQFF,TRBV6-4,TRBJ2-1,.,TRBD2
TGTGCCAGCAGCTTAATAGTGGGGAACACTGAAGCTTTCTTT,CASSLIVGNTEAFF,TRBV7-3,TRBJ1-1,once,.
TGTGCCAGCAGTGACTGGGAGAGGGCCCCCGAGACCCAGTACTTC,CASSDWERAPETQYF,TRBV6-4,TRBJ2-5,.,.
TGTGCCAGCAGCTTAGGCCCCCAATCAAACTACGAGCAGTACTTC,CASSLGPQSNYEQYF,TRBV7-9,TRBJ2-7,.,.
TGTGCCAGCAGTGAATCCGGGACCGATAATTCACCCCTCCACTTT,CASSESGTDNSPLHF,TRBV25-1,TRBJ1-6,.,.
TGTGCCAGCAGTTTGCGGACTAGCGGGGAACTCTACGAGCAGTACTTC,CASSLRTSGELYEQYF,TRBV27,TRBJ2-7,.,TRBD2
TGTGCCAGCAGTGTGACAGGGTACGACCAGCCCCAGCATTTT,CASSVTGYDQPQHF,TRBV6-4,TRBJ1-5,once,TRBD1
TGTGCCAGCAGTGAATTGGGCGAGCAGTTCTTC,CASSELGEQFF,TRBV6-1,TRBJ2-1,.,.
TGTGCCAGCAGCTTAGCGGGGTCCGGACAGTATTTT,CASSLAGSGQYF,TRBV11-2,TRBJ2-3,.,.
TGTGCCAGCAGCGCACGGACGGCTGGGGAGACCCAGTACTTC,CASSARTAGETQYF,TRBV7-3,TRBJ2-5,.,.
TGTGCCAGCAGCTTGGCTTCACAGGGTGGCGCCAAAAACATTCAGTACTTC,CASSLASQGGAKNIQYF,TRBV5-6,TRBJ2-4,.,.
TGTGCCAGCAGCCTCTACCTCCCCGTGGGGGGGCTGGGCAATCAGCCCCAGCATTTT,CASSLYLPVGGLGNQPQHF,TRBV7-3,TRBJ1-5,.,.
TGTGCCACGCACGACAGCGGGAGAATCGACATTCAGTACTTC,CATHDSGRIDIQYF,TRBV11-3,TRBJ2-4,.,TRBD2
TGTGCCAGCAGTTTACGGTCCTCCTACGAGCAGTACTTC,CASSLRSSYEQYF,TRBV28,TRBJ2-7,.,.
TGTGCCAGCAGCTTAGGTGGGGGCGCGAATAGGGGTGATACGCAGTATTTT,CASSLGGGANRGDTQYF,TRBV7-2,TRBJ2-3,.,.
TGTGCCAGTAGTATTGAACTAGCGGGATACGGGGCCCAGTACTTC,CASSIELAGYGAQYF,TRBV19,TRBJ2-5,.,TRBD2
TGTGCCAGCAGCTACGGAACAGGGATTCAGCCCCAGCATTTT,CASSYGTGIQPQHF,TRBV28,TRBJ1-5,few,.
TGTGCCAGCAGGTTTACTAGCGGGAGGGCCAAGGAGGATGAGCAGTTCTTC,CASRFTSGRAKEDEQFF,TRBV27,TRBJ2-1,.,TRBD2
TGCAGTGCTAGTCCCCACGAGCAGTACTTC,CSASPHEQYF,TRBV20-1,TRBJ2-7,few,.
TGTGCCAGCAGCTTACTAGGAGGAGGGGAGACCCAGTACTTC,CASSLLGGGETQYF,TRBV7-2,TRBJ2-5,.,.
TGTGCCAGCAGTCCAGCAGGGACCGCCTACGAGCAGTACTTC,CASSPAGTAYEQYF,TRBV6-5,TRBJ2-7,.,.
TGTGCCAGCAGCCATGTGACAGTGAACACCGGGGAGCTGTTTTTT,CASSHVTVNTGELFF,TRBV4-2,TRBJ2-2,.,.